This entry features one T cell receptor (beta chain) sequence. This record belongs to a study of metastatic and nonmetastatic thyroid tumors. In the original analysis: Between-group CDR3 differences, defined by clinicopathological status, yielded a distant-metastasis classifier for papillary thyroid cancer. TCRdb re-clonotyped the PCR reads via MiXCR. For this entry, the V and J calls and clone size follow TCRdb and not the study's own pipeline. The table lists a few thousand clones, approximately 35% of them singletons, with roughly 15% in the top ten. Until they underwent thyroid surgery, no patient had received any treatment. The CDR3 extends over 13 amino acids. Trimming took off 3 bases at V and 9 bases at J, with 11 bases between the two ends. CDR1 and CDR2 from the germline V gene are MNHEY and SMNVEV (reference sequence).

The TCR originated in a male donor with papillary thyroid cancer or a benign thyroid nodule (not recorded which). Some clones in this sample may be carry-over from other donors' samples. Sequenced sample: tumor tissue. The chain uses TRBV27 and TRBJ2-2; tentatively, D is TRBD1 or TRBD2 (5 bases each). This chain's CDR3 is CASSFQGTRELFF. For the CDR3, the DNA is TGTGCCAGCAGTTTCCAAGGGACCCGGGAGCTGTTTTTT.